The T cell receptor (beta chain) under discussion was sequenced for a study of T cells after yellow fever vaccination. Study observations and caveats: Contamination by abundant bulk-population clonotypes could be present in FACS-sorted repertoires. The booster saw the reappearance of most primary-vaccination clones (around 95% CD4, less than 90% CD8).

Note on this clonotype: As yet, its antigen is unknown.

Germline V gene sequence: CDR1 LNHDA, CDR2 SQIVND (reference sequence). This CDR3 is built from 14 residues. V was clipped by 7 bases and J by 9 bases, with 21 bases between them. TCRdb re-called the 5' RACE reads through MiXCR, storing one row per CDR3 protein. The top ten clones hold less than 3.5% of a sample with about 220,000 distinct CDR3 sequences, around 3.1% of them seen once. The source of this sequence is a man younger than 30 who received the YFV17D yellow fever vaccine. The specimen comprised CD4+ T cells sorted from PBMCs, sampled 10 days after the yellow fever booster vaccination. The rearrangement joins TRBV19 to TRBJ1-2; D gene unclear. Here the CDR3 reads CASNIGKPGFRYTF. DNA for the CDR3: TGTGCCAGTAACATAGGAAAACCGGGATTCCGCTACACCTTC.